This T cell receptor beta chain was recorded in a study of blood T cells in healthy people across ages (dated by TCRdb to between 2014 and 2016). Regarding the research as a whole: In model experiments, roughly one uniquely barcoded TCR beta cDNA molecule per two T cells was captured by template switching. To avoid experimental bias, donors of different ages were randomly spread across the sequencing lanes. To track age-related changes in TCR beta repertoire diversity, the study relied on deep sequencing normalized with unique cDNA molecular identifiers. The donors were divided into four age groups: young (average roughly 15 years), middle-aged (about 39), aged (around 59) and long-lived (about 84). Using the same blood draw, the study looked at two additional independent replicas of 1 million unique cDNA reads for two donors, one aged 18 to 30 and the other aged 80 or older. Broad study findings and their caveats: Bulk unsorted PBMC profiling prevented conclusive comparison of naive and antigen-experienced compartments. Estimates of total diversity based on one million sequenced T cells were considered lower bounds and underestimates. A strong correlation was found between observed TCR beta diversity and the percentage of naive T cells measured by flow cytometry. Compared with the aged group, the long-lived group had more naive CD4+ T cells, fewer expanded clones and increased TCR diversity, suggesting age selection. Observed TCR beta diversity per million T cells fell roughly linearly with age, and a significant reduction was already apparent by age about 43. Because donor CMV infection status was unknown, age-related changes in expanded clonotypes were potentially confounded.

Including cysteine and phenylalanine, the CDR3 has 13 amino acids. The only DNA kept is the CDR3, 39 bases in frame from the first base. V is cut back by 6 bases and J by 4 bases, with 7 bases in the junction unmatched. Based on the germline V gene (reference sequence), the CDR1 and CDR2 sequences are DFQATT and SNEGSKA. The roughly 39 donors, aged about 6 to 100 years, were systemically healthy Caucasian individuals from Russia. Each donor gave about 9.7 milliliters of peripheral blood, drawn into EDTA-treated Vacutainer tubes. Ficoll-Paque density-gradient centrifugation was used to isolate PBMCs, with at least 6.5 million per sample. Trizol reagent was used to extract total RNA from the PBMCs, yielding at least 5 micrograms per sample. Naive CD45RAhigh/CD27high T cell percentages were measured by flow cytometry on a PBMC aliquot from every donor. The receptor library was made with 5' RACE. These reads were obtained on an Illumina HiSeq 2500. A second PCR of roughly 7 to 12 cycles was run with a J-beta primer mix and a sample-barcoded 5' primer. A unique molecular identifier was introduced onto each TCR beta cDNA molecule by a template-switch 5' adaptor carrying 12 random nucleotides. Each sample yielded at least 2.5 million CDR3-containing paired-end reads. First-strand cDNA was synthesized from all RNA with the Mint cDNA synthesis kit, primed by a TRBC-specific oligonucleotide. Following uracil-DNA glycosylase treatment, all cDNA underwent a first 18-cycle PCR with the universal primers M1SS and BC2_uni_R. In the source study's methods: For normalization, 1 million high-quality reads were randomly selected from each sample, with every read carrying a distinct molecular identifier. Instead of being binned into consensus sequences, reads that shared molecular identifiers were thrown out. CDR3 identification, clonotype clustering and error correction used MiTCR with a Q25 quality threshold and the strictest error-elimination algorithm. A nonparametric unseen species model using Euler transformation provided a lower-bound estimate of total TCR beta diversity. TCRdb cleaned the public reads at Q25 with fastp, built clones with MiXCR and kept in-frame beta chains. A single entry per CDR3 protein holds the most common genes and DNA from its merged rows. TCRdb assigned the V and J calls; the authors' analysis was not used. This sample has roughly 680,000 distinct CDR3 sequences in its table, and 49% of those were observed once. In total, the top ten clones hold roughly 34% of the sample.

Of note for this clonotype: Its antigen is currently not known. The record has no base qualities; no much larger clone is one base away.

The chain is encoded by TRBV20-1 joined to TRBJ2-7; TRBD2 lines up with 9 middle nucleotides. Sequences were obtained from blood. The TCR was taken from a woman aged 55 to 70 in good health. The CDR3 amino acid sequence is: CSATGLARYEQYF. Read as DNA, the sequence is TGCAGTGCAACCGGACTAGCGCGATACGAGCAGTACTTC.